This T cell receptor (beta chain) was retrieved from a study of blood T cell repertoires in COVID-19. About the study: The United States, Italy and Spain supplied acute and convalescent COVID-19 samples.

Original handling: Amplifying reference gene primers gave estimates of nucleated cell counts. The table came from immunoSEQ multiplex PCR; TCRdb's copy has only in-frame clones and leaves some out. V and J calls and clone size are as listed in that table; D and trimming were resolved from the DNA. Of 250,000 to 300,000 clones detected, 70% to 80% appear once; the ten largest clones hold about 3.5%. Germline CDR1 and CDR2: SGHVS and FQNEAQ. Trimming pared 3 bases from V and 0 bases from J, leaving 12 bases between. CDR3 length equals 16 residues. The chain uses TRBV7-8 and TRBJ1-3; maybe TRBD1 (6 bases). The sequence was obtained from an elderly woman with acute or convalescent COVID-19. Material for sequencing was peripheral blood. CDR3 nucleotides: TGTGCCAGCAGCTTCAAACGGGACAACTCTGGAAACACCATATATTTT. Its protein is CASSFKRDNSGNTIYF.